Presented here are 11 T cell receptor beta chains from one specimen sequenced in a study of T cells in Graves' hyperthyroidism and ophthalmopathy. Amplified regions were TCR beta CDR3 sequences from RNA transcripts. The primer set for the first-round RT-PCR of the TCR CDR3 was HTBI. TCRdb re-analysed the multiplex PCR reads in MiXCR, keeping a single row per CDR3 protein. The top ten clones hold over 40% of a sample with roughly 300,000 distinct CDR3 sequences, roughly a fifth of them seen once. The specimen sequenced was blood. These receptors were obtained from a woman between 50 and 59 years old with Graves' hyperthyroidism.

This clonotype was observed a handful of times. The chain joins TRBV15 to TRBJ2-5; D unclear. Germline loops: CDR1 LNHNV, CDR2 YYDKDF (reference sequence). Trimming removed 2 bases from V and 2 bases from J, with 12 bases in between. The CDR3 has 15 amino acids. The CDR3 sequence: CATSRRRGGQETQYF. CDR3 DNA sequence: TGTGCCACCAGCAGACGTAGAGGCGGACAAGAGACCCAGTACTTC.

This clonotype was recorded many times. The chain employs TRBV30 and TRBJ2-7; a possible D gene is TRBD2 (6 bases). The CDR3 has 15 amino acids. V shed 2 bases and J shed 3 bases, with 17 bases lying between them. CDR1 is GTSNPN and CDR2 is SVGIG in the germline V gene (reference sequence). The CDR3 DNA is TGTGCCTGGAGTTCGCCCGGAGGGCGGTTCTACGAGCAGTACTTC. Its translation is CAWSSPGGRFYEQYF.

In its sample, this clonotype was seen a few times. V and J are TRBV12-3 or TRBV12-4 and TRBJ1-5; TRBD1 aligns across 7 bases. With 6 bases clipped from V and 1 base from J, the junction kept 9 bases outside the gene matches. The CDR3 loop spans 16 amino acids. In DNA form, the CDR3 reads TGTGCCAGCAGCCCGAGACAGGGTGGAAGCAATCAGCCCCAGCATTTT. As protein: CASSPRQGGSNQPQHF.

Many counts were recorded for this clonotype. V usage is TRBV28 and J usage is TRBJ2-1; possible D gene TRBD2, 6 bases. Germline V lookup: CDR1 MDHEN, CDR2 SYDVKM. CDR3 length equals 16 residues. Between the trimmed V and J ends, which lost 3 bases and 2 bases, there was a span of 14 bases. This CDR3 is CASSLGLAAPYNEQFF. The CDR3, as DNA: TGTGCCAGCAGTTTGGGGTTAGCGGCACCCTACAATGAGCAGTTCTTC.

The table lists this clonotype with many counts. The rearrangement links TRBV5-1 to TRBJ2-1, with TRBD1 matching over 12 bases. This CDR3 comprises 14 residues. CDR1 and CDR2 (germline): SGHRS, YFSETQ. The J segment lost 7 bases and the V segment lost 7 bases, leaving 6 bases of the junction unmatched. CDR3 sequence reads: CASAGQGASNEQFF. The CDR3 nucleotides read TGCGCCAGCGCGGGACAGGGGGCATCAAATGAGCAGTTCTTC.

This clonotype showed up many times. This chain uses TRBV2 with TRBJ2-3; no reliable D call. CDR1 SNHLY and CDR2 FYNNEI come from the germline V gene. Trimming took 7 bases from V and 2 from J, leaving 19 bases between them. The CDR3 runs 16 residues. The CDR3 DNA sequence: TGTGCCAGCACCTCTCTCCCCCTCTCTTACACAGATACGCAGTATTTT. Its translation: CASTSLPLSYTDTQYF.

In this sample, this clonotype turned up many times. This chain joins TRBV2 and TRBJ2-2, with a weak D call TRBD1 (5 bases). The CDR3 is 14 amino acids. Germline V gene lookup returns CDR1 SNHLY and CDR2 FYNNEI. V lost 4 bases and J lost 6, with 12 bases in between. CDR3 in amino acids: CASSGQGNAGELFF. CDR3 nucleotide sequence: TGTGCCAGCAGTGGCCAGGGTAACGCCGGGGAGCTGTTTTTT.

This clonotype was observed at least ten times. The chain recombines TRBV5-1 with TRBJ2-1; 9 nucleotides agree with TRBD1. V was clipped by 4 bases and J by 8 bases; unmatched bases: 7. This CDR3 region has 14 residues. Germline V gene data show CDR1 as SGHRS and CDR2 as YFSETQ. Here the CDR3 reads CASSGGTGKDEQFF. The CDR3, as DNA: TGCGCCAGCAGCGGTGGGACAGGGAAAGATGAGCAGTTCTTC.

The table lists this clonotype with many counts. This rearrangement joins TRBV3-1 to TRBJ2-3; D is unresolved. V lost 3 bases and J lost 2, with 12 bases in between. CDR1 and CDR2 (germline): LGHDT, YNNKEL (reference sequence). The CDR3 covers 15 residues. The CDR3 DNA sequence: TGTGCCAGCAGCCAGGCCCCGAGGAACACAGATACGCAGTATTTT. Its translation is CASSQAPRNTDTQYF.

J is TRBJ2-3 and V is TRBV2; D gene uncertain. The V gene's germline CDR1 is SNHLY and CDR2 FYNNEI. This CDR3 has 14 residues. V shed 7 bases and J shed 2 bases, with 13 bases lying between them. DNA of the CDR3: TGTGCCAGCAAGGACGGAACGAACACAGATACGCAGTATTTT. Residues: CASKDGTNTDTQYF.

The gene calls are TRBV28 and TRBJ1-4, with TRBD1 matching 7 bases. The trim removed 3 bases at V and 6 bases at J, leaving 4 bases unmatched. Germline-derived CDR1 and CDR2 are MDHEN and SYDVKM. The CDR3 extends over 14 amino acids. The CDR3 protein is CASSLLQGYEKLFF. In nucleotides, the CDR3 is TGTGCCAGCAGTTTGCTACAGGGGTATGAAAAACTGTTTTTT.